This entry concerns a single T cell receptor (beta chain). Its target is unknown. The CDR3 covers 17 residues. Trimming took off 1 base at V and 0 bases at J, with 13 bases between the two ends. Germline CDR1 and CDR2: LGHNA and YSLEER. Here immunoSEQ multiplex PCR was the method, and the copy in TCRdb shows in-frame clones only, minus some. This sample yields about 350,000 clones, of which roughly 87% are seen a single time; roughly 1.2% belongs to the top ten. The donors were in the approximately 130-subject validation cohort; that cohort was separate from the roughly 660-subject first cohort. These data originate in a study of cytomegalovirus exposure and HLA in healthy donors. For the study at large: In a later analysis, it was reported that the roughly 130 validation repertoires had been produced on the same platform as the roughly 700 repertoires belonging to the first cohort.

Regarding the study as a whole: The tendency of first-cohort TCR clusters to co-occur in the 120 validation repertoires was the finding of a later analysis. Using the classifier, cytomegalovirus status was reportedly diagnosed with high specificity and sensitivity.

This sequence originates from a woman in her 30s in good health and CMV-seropositive. Sequencing input: PBMCs. The chain is built from TRBV4-3 and TRBJ2-1, with D perhaps TRBD2 (7 bases). The CDR3 region is CASSQVGGPSSYNEQFF. Written as DNA, the CDR3 is TGCGCCAGCAGCCAAGTGGGGGGGCCGAGCTCCTACAATGAGCAGTTCTTC.